This is a list of T cell receptor beta chains from one sample in a study of blood T cell repertoires in COVID-19. Clones were read by immunoSEQ multiplex PCR, and TCRdb kept only the in-frame ones, dropping some. The sample has fewer than 250,000 clones; around 85% are singletons. The sequenced material came from PBMCs or T cells enriched from blood (not recorded which). These receptor sequences come from a woman in her 40s with acute COVID-19. The CDR3 runs from the conserved cysteine through the conserved F or W. The D gene is left open where the match is weak. Not all rows give a size; the values are once, few, many and, for expanded clones, a class.

D	V	size	J	CDR3	DNA
TRBD1	TRBV29-1	-	TRBJ1-2	CSVDRQGASGYTF	TGCAGCGTTGACAGACAGGGGGCGAGTGGCTACACCTTC
-	TRBV13	-	TRBJ2-1	CASSLVGVASYNEQFF	TGTGCCAGCAGCTTAGTCGGGGTGGCGTCCTACAATGAGCAGTTCTTC
TRBD2	TRBV13	many	TRBJ2-1	CASSPSGRAHNEQFF	TGTGCCAGCAGCCCGAGCGGGAGGGCCCACAATGAGCAGTTCTTC
-	TRBV7-2	-	TRBJ2-5	CASSSVTAQETQYF	TGTGCCAGCAGCTCCGTGACAGCACAAGAGACCCAGTACTTC
-	TRBV6-2/TRBV6-3	-	TRBJ2-5	CASSYSSYPGSQETQYF	TGTGCCAGCAGTTACTCGAGTTATCCGGGGTCTCAAGAGACCCAGTACTTC
-	TRBV24-1	-	TRBJ2-5	CATSDSSQETQYF	TGTGCCACCAGTGACTCGTCCCAAGAGACCCAGTACTTC
-	TRBV28	-	TRBJ2-2	CASTSPGDPTNTGELFF	TGTGCCAGCACCTCCCCGGGGGACCCCACTAACACCGGGGAGCTGTTTTTT
-	TRBV21-1	-	TRBJ2-7	CASSIKLADFEQYF	TGTGCCAGCAGCATTAAACTAGCTGACTTCGAGCAGTACTTC
-	TRBV11-2	-	TRBJ2-3	CASSQTDTQYF	TGTGCCAGCAGTCAAACAGATACGCAGTATTTT
TRBD1	TRBV19	-	TRBJ2-1	CASSRGPGTVSSYNEQFF	TGTGCCAGTAGTAGGGGACCCGGGACAGTAAGCTCCTACAATGAGCAGTTCTTC
TRBD2	TRBV18	-	TRBJ2-1	CASSPGLADHDYNEQFF	TGTGCCAGCTCACCGGGGCTAGCGGACCACGATTACAATGAGCAGTTCTTC
TRBD2	TRBV11-2	few	TRBJ2-3	CASSSGTSGRMGTDTQYF	TGTGCCAGCAGCTCCGGGACTAGCGGGAGAATGGGCACAGATACGCAGTATTTT
-	TRBV12-5	-	TRBJ2-1	CASAQPWAGEQFF	TGTGCTAGTGCCCAACCCTGGGCGGGCGAGCAGTTCTTC
-	TRBV12-5	-	TRBJ2-1	CASGFRADGSTYNEQFF	TGTGCTAGTGGTTTTCGGGCGGACGGGAGTACGTACAATGAGCAGTTCTTC
TRBD2	TRBV6-6	-	TRBJ2-4	CASSALAGLAKNIQYF	TGTGCCAGCAGTGCACTAGCGGGACTAGCCAAAAACATTCAGTACTTC
TRBD2	TRBV19	-	TRBJ2-7	CASSKTSGDYEQYF	TGTGCCAGTAGCAAAACTAGCGGAGACTACGAGCAGTACTTC
-	TRBV30	-	TRBJ1-1	CAWRHKNTEAFF	TGTGCCTGGAGACACAAGAACACTGAAGCTTTCTTT
-	TRBV29-1	-	TRBJ2-6	CSVAQGPPGANVLTF	TGCAGCGTTGCTCAGGGGCCGCCTGGGGCCAACGTCCTGACTTTC
-	TRBV28	-	TRBJ2-5	CASTPRGAPEPGAQYF	TGTGCCAGCACCCCACGGGGGGCCCCAGAACCCGGAGCCCAGTACTTC
TRBD1	TRBV18	once	TRBJ2-5	CASSRDSGKETQYF	TGTGCCAGCTCCCGGGACAGTGGAAAAGAGACCCAGTACTTC
TRBD2	TRBV28	-	TRBJ2-1	CASDSGTSGRSYEQFF	TGTGCCAGCGACTCCGGGACTAGCGGGAGAAGCTATGAGCAGTTCTTC
-	TRBV2	-	TRBJ2-7	CASSGQEVTRAYEQYF	TGTGCCAGCAGTGGGCAGGAGGTCACCCGGGCCTACGAGCAGTACTTC
TRBD2	TRBV11-2	-	TRBJ2-5	CASSSGTSGRAFTTGRETQYF	TGTGCCAGCAGTTCCGGGACTAGCGGGAGGGCCTTTACCACGGGGCGGGAGACCCAGTACTTC
TRBD1	TRBV28	-	TRBJ1-6	CASLSPGQGASPLHF	TGTGCCAGCTTATCCCCGGGACAGGGGGCCTCACCCCTCCACTTT
-	TRBV27	-	TRBJ1-5	CASGSASFSNQPQHF	TGTGCCAGCGGTTCCGCAAGCTTTAGCAATCAGCCCCAGCATTTT
TRBD2	TRBV7-2	-	TRBJ2-3	CASSFGLAASTDTQYF	TGTGCCAGCAGCTTCGGACTAGCGGCTAGCACAGATACGCAGTATTTT
TRBD2	TRBV19	-	TRBJ2-7	CASSIDSTSGSGEQYF	TGTGCCAGTAGTATAGATTCGACTAGCGGGAGTGGCGAGCAGTACTTC
-	TRBV5-1	-	TRBJ1-1	CASSSQGGSTEAFF	TGCGCCAGCAGCTCGCAGGGAGGAAGCACTGAAGCTTTCTTT
-	TRBV4-3	few	TRBJ2-7	CASSQDGPPAGGEQYF	TGCGCCAGCAGCCAAGATGGGCCACCAGCTGGAGGGGAGCAGTACTTC
TRBD2	TRBV5-1	-	TRBJ2-1	CASSLVTSGDNEQFF	TGCGCCAGCAGCTTGGTTACTAGCGGGGACAATGAGCAGTTCTTC
-	TRBV5-4	few	TRBJ1-1	CASSPGGRNTEAFF	TGTGCCAGCAGCCCGGGTGGCCGGAACACTGAAGCTTTCTTT
-	TRBV27	-	TRBJ2-7	CASSLHRDIPYEQYF	TGTGCCAGCAGTTTACACCGGGACATCCCCTACGAGCAGTACTTC
TRBD2	TRBV9	-	TRBJ2-3	CASSAGLAGVGTQYF	TGTGCCAGCAGCGCCGGACTAGCGGGAGTTGGTACGCAGTATTTT
-	TRBV5-1	few	TRBJ2-1	CASRLGTRQGNEQFF	TGCGCCAGCAGACTAGGGACTCGTCAAGGCAATGAGCAGTTCTTC
TRBD1	TRBV7-2	-	TRBJ1-4	CASRFGQGRSEKLFF	TGTGCCAGCAGATTCGGACAGGGAAGAAGTGAAAAACTGTTTTTT
TRBD1	TRBV2	-	TRBJ1-1	CASNWRQGNTEAFF	TGTGCCAGCAATTGGAGACAGGGTAACACTGAAGCTTTCTTT
-	TRBV4-1	-	TRBJ2-1	CASSQARTYNEQFF	TGCGCCAGCAGCCAAGCCAGGACCTACAATGAGCAGTTCTTC
TRBD1	TRBV27	-	TRBJ2-7	CASSLQGDSTYEQYF	TGTGCCAGCAGCCTCCAGGGGGACAGCACCTACGAGCAGTACTTC
-	TRBV15	-	TRBJ2-6	CATSRVGRNSGANVLTF	TGTGCCACCAGCAGAGTGGGCAGGAACTCTGGGGCCAACGTCCTGACTTTC
-	TRBV9	-	TRBJ1-3	CASRGGTASGNTIYF	TGTGCCAGCAGGGGAGGGACCGCCTCTGGAAACACCATATATTTT
TRBD2	TRBV5-1	-	TRBJ2-7	CASSGTSGTYEQYF	TGCGCCAGCAGCGGGACTAGCGGTACCTACGAGCAGTACTTC